These T cell receptor beta chains were read from a single sample in a study of beta chain features in type 1 diabetes. TCRdb keeps only in-frame clones here, not all; method: immunoSEQ multiplex PCR. The data show some 400,000 clones, more than 12% seen once. Sequencing was carried out using naive CD4+ T cells from blood. All receptors come from a woman aged 18-29 years in good health. Each CDR3 is given with its conserved first and last residue. D genes are given only for firm matches. Clone size is shown for a subset of rows, as once, few, many or a class of expanded clone.

d_call: TRBD1
j_call: TRBJ2-2
clone_size: NA
v_call: TRBV30
cdr3_nt: TGTGCCTCGTACAGGGGTTGGACCGGGGAGCTGTTTTTT
cdr3_aa: CASYRGWTGELFF

d_call: NA
j_call: TRBJ2-1
clone_size: few
v_call: TRBV20-1
cdr3_nt: TGCAGTGCTAGTATCCTCAATGAGCAGTTCTTC
cdr3_aa: CSASILNEQFF

d_call: NA
j_call: TRBJ1-2
clone_size: few
v_call: TRBV28
cdr3_nt: TGTGCCAGCAGTTACAGGGATGGCTACACCTTC
cdr3_aa: CASSYRDGYTF

d_call: TRBD1
j_call: TRBJ2-1
clone_size: NA
v_call: TRBV15
cdr3_nt: TGTGCCACCAGCAGGGACAGGGGTCAGAATGAGCAGTTCTTC
cdr3_aa: CATSRDRGQNEQFF

d_call: TRBD1
j_call: TRBJ2-6
clone_size: NA
v_call: TRBV9
cdr3_nt: TGTGCCAGCAGCGTGGGGACAGGGGGTCTGTCTGGGGCCAACGTCCTGACTTTC
cdr3_aa: CASSVGTGGLSGANVLTF

d_call: NA
j_call: TRBJ2-5
clone_size: NA
v_call: TRBV9
cdr3_nt: TGTGCCAGCAGCGTAGTCCCGGGAAAGGGGACCCAGTACTTC
cdr3_aa: CASSVVPGKGTQYF

d_call: TRBD2
j_call: TRBJ2-1
clone_size: few
v_call: TRBV19
cdr3_nt: TGTGCCAGTAGTACGCTAGCGGCTTACAATGAGCAGTTCTTC
cdr3_aa: CASSTLAAYNEQFF

d_call: TRBD1
j_call: TRBJ2-5
clone_size: few
v_call: TRBV5-4
cdr3_nt: TGTGCCAGCAGCTCCCGGACAGGGAAAGAGACCCAGTACTTC
cdr3_aa: CASSSRTGKETQYF

d_call: TRBD1
j_call: TRBJ2-2
clone_size: NA
v_call: TRBV29-1
cdr3_nt: TGCAGCGGAAGACAGGGAAGCCCCGGGGAGCTGTTTTTT
cdr3_aa: CSGRQGSPGELFF

d_call: NA
j_call: TRBJ2-3
clone_size: NA
v_call: TRBV9
cdr3_nt: TGTGCCAGCAGCGTAGTGGGAGGACGGGAGGATACGCAGTATTTT
cdr3_aa: CASSVVGGREDTQYF

d_call: TRBD2
j_call: TRBJ2-1
clone_size: NA
v_call: TRBV9
cdr3_nt: TGTGCCAGCAGCACTAGCGGGAGTAATCCTTTTGAGCAGTTCTTC
cdr3_aa: CASSTSGSNPFEQFF

d_call: NA
j_call: TRBJ2-7
clone_size: few
v_call: TRBV18
cdr3_nt: TGTGCCAGCTCACCACCCGCAGGGGTCCCCGAGCAGTACTTC
cdr3_aa: CASSPPAGVPEQYF

d_call: TRBD2
j_call: TRBJ2-7
clone_size: few
v_call: TRBV15
cdr3_nt: TGTGCCACCAGCAGAGATCCTAGCGGGATCACCTACGAGCAGTACTTC
cdr3_aa: CATSRDPSGITYEQYF

d_call: TRBD1
j_call: TRBJ1-2
clone_size: few
v_call: TRBV18
cdr3_nt: TGTGCCAGCTCACCGACAGGGGAGATATATGGCTACACCTTC
cdr3_aa: CASSPTGEIYGYTF

d_call: TRBD1
j_call: TRBJ1-4
clone_size: NA
v_call: TRBV27
cdr3_nt: TGTGCCAGCAGTTTAACACAGGGGAAAGAAAAACTGTTTTTT
cdr3_aa: CASSLTQGKEKLFF

d_call: NA
j_call: TRBJ1-1
clone_size: NA
v_call: TRBV7-9
cdr3_nt: TGTGCCAGCAGCTTAGGACGGGTTGAAGCTTTCTTT
cdr3_aa: CASSLGRVEAFF

d_call: NA
j_call: TRBJ2-2
clone_size: few
v_call: TRBV25-1
cdr3_nt: TGTGCCAGCAGTCGCGGGAACACCGGGGAGCTGTTTTTT
cdr3_aa: CASSRGNTGELFF

d_call: NA
j_call: TRBJ2-3
clone_size: NA
v_call: TRBV18
cdr3_nt: TGTGCCAGCTCACCCAACAGAGCCACAGATACGCAGTATTTT
cdr3_aa: CASSPNRATDTQYF

d_call: TRBD1
j_call: TRBJ2-2
clone_size: few
v_call: TRBV28
cdr3_nt: TGTGCCAGCAGTCTCGGACAGGGGTACACCGGGGAGCTGTTTTTT
cdr3_aa: CASSLGQGYTGELFF

d_call: NA
j_call: TRBJ2-1
clone_size: NA
v_call: TRBV2
cdr3_nt: TGTGCCAGCAGGGGAGGGGGGGGTGAGCAGTTCTTC
cdr3_aa: CASRGGGGEQFF

d_call: NA
j_call: TRBJ2-2
clone_size: few
v_call: TRBV28
cdr3_nt: TGTGCCAGCAGTCTTGGAGCTAGCTCAACCGGGGAGCTGTTTTTT
cdr3_aa: CASSLGASSTGELFF

d_call: TRBD1
j_call: TRBJ1-2
clone_size: few
v_call: TRBV30
cdr3_nt: TGTGCCTGCCGACAGGGTAGTGGCTACACCTTC
cdr3_aa: CACRQGSGYTF

d_call: NA
j_call: TRBJ2-7
clone_size: NA
v_call: TRBV7-9
cdr3_nt: TGTGCCAGCAGCCAGTCCCTTGGACTTGCCAGCGAGCAGTACTTC
cdr3_aa: CASSQSLGLASEQYF

d_call: NA
j_call: TRBJ1-2
clone_size: NA
v_call: TRBV6-5
cdr3_nt: TGTGCCACCTCAGCGGGAGGCTATGGCTACACCTTC
cdr3_aa: CATSAGGYGYTF

d_call: NA
j_call: TRBJ1-2
clone_size: few
v_call: TRBV28
cdr3_nt: TGTGCCAGCAGTCCGAACCAGGGGAGGGCTAACTATGGCTACACCTTC
cdr3_aa: CASSPNQGRANYGYTF

d_call: TRBD1
j_call: TRBJ2-1
clone_size: few
v_call: TRBV7-9
cdr3_nt: TGTGCCAGCAGCCCAGGACTGAGGGGGCTGGGCAATGAGCAGTTCTTC
cdr3_aa: CASSPGLRGLGNEQFF

d_call: NA
j_call: TRBJ1-2
clone_size: few
v_call: TRBV30
cdr3_nt: TGTGCCTGGAGTGTTGGGCAGGGGACTAACTATGGCTACACCTTC
cdr3_aa: CAWSVGQGTNYGYTF

d_call: TRBD1
j_call: TRBJ1-1
clone_size: few
v_call: TRBV5-1
cdr3_nt: TGCGCCAGCAGCTTGCTGACAGGGGGCACTGAAGCTTTCTTT
cdr3_aa: CASSLLTGGTEAFF

d_call: NA
j_call: TRBJ1-1
clone_size: NA
v_call: TRBV9
cdr3_nt: TGTGCCAGCAGCGTCGACAGTCACGGGGGCACTGAAGCTTTCTTT
cdr3_aa: CASSVDSHGGTEAFF

d_call: TRBD1
j_call: TRBJ2-1
clone_size: few
v_call: TRBV2
cdr3_nt: TGTGCCAGCAGTGAACGGACAGGGCGAGTAGAGCAGTTCTTC
cdr3_aa: CASSERTGRVEQFF

d_call: NA
j_call: TRBJ1-2
clone_size: NA
v_call: TRBV19
cdr3_nt: TGTGCCAGCAGTTCAGGGAGGAGAGGCTACACCTTC
cdr3_aa: CASSSGRRGYTF

d_call: NA
j_call: TRBJ2-5
clone_size: few
v_call: TRBV4-1
cdr3_nt: TGCGCCAGCAGTCACTCCGGGGGAGCGCCCCAAGAGACCCAGTACTTC
cdr3_aa: CASSHSGGAPQETQYF

d_call: TRBD2
j_call: TRBJ2-1
clone_size: NA
v_call: TRBV4-1
cdr3_nt: TGCGCCAGCAGCCGTCTAGCGGGAATCTACAATGAGCAGTTCTTC
cdr3_aa: CASSRLAGIYNEQFF

d_call: NA
j_call: TRBJ2-3
clone_size: few
v_call: TRBV10-3
cdr3_nt: TGTGCCATCAGTGAAAGGGGTCAGGCAACAGATACGCAGTATTTT
cdr3_aa: CAISERGQATDTQYF

d_call: TRBD1
j_call: TRBJ1-4
clone_size: NA
v_call: TRBV19
cdr3_nt: TGTGCCAGTAGTCGACAGGGGACTAATGAAAAACTGTTTTTT
cdr3_aa: CASSRQGTNEKLFF

d_call: NA
j_call: TRBJ2-2
clone_size: few
v_call: TRBV25-1
cdr3_nt: TGTGCCAGCAGTGAACGACTAGGCGGGGAGCTGTTTTTT
cdr3_aa: CASSERLGGELFF

d_call: TRBD1
j_call: TRBJ1-5
clone_size: NA
v_call: TRBV27
cdr3_nt: TGTGCCAGCAGCCCACCAAACAGGGGGAGCAATCAGCCCCAGCATTTT
cdr3_aa: CASSPPNRGSNQPQHF